This entry lists 26 T cell receptor beta chains sequenced from one sample in a study of PD-L1 blockade in urothelial cancer (dated 2017 in TCRdb). The library was produced with the immunoSEQ multiplex PCR assay. TCRdb mirrors the immuneACCESS table, restricted to in-frame sequences. Some clones are absent from its copies; in checked studies, under half trace to an unresolved V gene, and the reason for the others is unknown. In all, the sample holds over 100,000 clones, and approximately 90% of those were seen once. The ten biggest clones cover approximately 3.5% of the sample. Reading the label with the study, this specimen's time point is: peripheral blood 6 weeks after treatment start. The specimen comprised PBMCs, sampled around atezolizumab (anti-PD-L1) treatment. All receptors come from a man in his fifties or sixties with urothelial cancer.

This clone occurred once. This chain connects TRBV7-2 to TRBJ2-7; 9 bases agree with TRBD2. V was clipped by 5 bases and J by 2 bases; unmatched bases: 10. The CDR3 is 16 residues long. Germline CDR1 is SGHTA and CDR2 is FQGNSA. The CDR3 reads CASSDPGLARAYEQYF. DNA of the CDR3: TGTGCCAGCAGCGACCCCGGACTAGCGAGAGCCTACGAGCAGTACTTC. Supplemented by reference TRBV7-2 and TRBJ2-7, the full variable domain reads GAGVSQSPSNKVTEKGKDVELRCDPISGHTALYWYRQSLGQGLEFLIYFQGNSAPDKSGLPSDRFSAERTGGSVSTLTIQRTQQEDSAVYLCASSDPGLARAYEQYFGPGTRLTVT.

The CDR3 coding sequence is TGTGCCATCAGACCGGGACTAGCGGGAGCAAGGGGCTTCGAGCAGTACTTC. Translated, it gives CAIRPGLAGARGFEQYF. The chain has TRBV10-3 and TRBJ2-7, with TRBD2 identical over 14 bases. Per germline, CDR1 ENHRY and CDR2 SYGVKD. There are 17 residues in the CDR3. V lost 6 bases to trimming and J lost 6 bases; unmatched junction nucleotides: 13.

V is TRBV6-1 and J is TRBJ2-3; 10 nucleotides agree with TRBD1. Germline lookup yields CDR1 MNHNS and CDR2 SASEGT. Trimming cost V 6 bases and J 3 bases; bases outside gene matches: 3. There are 14 residues in the CDR3. The CDR3 protein is CASRGQGGTDTQYF. The CDR3 DNA sequence: TGTGCCAGCAGAGGACAGGGGGGGACAGATACGCAGTATTTT.

In this sample, this clone turned up a few times. The gene calls are TRBV2 and TRBJ1-2; no clear D. The germline gives CDR1 SNHLY, CDR2 FYNNEI. V lost 11 bases and J 14 bases, leaving 33 bases between the germline ends. The CDR3 totals 15 residues. The CDR3 here is CAAGGQQSFPYVRTF. The CDR3 nucleotides are TGTGCCGCGGGTGGTCAGCAATCTTTCCCCTATGTTCGGACCTTC.

CDR3 amino acids: CASSYTTGGPGELFF. In nucleotides, the CDR3 is TGTGCCAGCAGTTATACGACAGGGGGGCCCGGGGAGCTGTTTTTT. This chain connects TRBV6-5 to TRBJ2-2; 9 bases match TRBD1. After removal of 3 bases from V and 6 bases from J, the junction contained 5 bases not matched to a gene. This CDR3 is built from 15 residues. Germline V gene sequence: CDR1 MNHEY, CDR2 SVGAGI.

The genes are TRBV19 and TRBJ1-5, with no clear D. Germline V lookup: CDR1 LNHDA, CDR2 SQIVND (reference sequence). V gave up 1 base and J gave up 5 bases, with 9 bases separating them. The CDR3 extends over 14 amino acids. In nucleotides, the CDR3 is TGTGCCAGTAGTATAGCAACAGCTTATCAGCCCCAGCATTTT. Its translation is CASSIATAYQPQHF. The variable domain in full, with the rest retrieved from reference TRBV19 and TRBJ1-5, is DGGITQSPKYLFRKEGQNVTLSCEQNLNHDAMYWYRQDPGQGLRLIYYSQIVNDFQKGDIAEGYSVSREKKESFPLTVTSAQKNPTAFYLCASSIATAYQPQHFGDGTRLSIL.

V gene TRBV10-1 combines with J gene TRBJ1-4; D is possibly TRBD1 (5 bases). Germline-derived CDR1 and CDR2 are WNHNN and SYGVQD (reference sequence). V gave up 5 bases and J gave up 11 bases, with 21 bases separating them. This CDR3 comprises 15 residues. DNA for the CDR3: TGCGCCAGCAGTTTCACCGGGCCTCGGGGGAGGAAACTGTTTTTT. As protein: CASSFTGPRGRKLFF.

The chain couples TRBV5-1 to TRBJ2-1; D is ambiguous. Germline assignment: CDR1 SGHRS and CDR2 YFSETQ. Between the trimmed V and J ends, which lost 4 bases and 2 bases, there was a span of 13 bases. CDR3 length: 15 residues. The CDR3 bases are TGCGCCAGCAGCGTGGGCAGATACCCCTACAATGAGCAGTTCTTC. Its translation: CASSVGRYPYNEQFF.

The V gene is TRBV19, the J gene TRBJ1-2; TRBD1 matches at 10 bases. The germline V gene has CDR1 LNHDA and CDR2 SQIVND (reference sequence). The CDR3 length is 15 residues. J lost 4 bases, V lost 5 bases, and 7 bases had no gene match. CDR3 in amino acids: CASSPRQGAFYGYTF. The DNA for the CDR3 is TGTGCCAGTAGTCCACGACAGGGGGCATTCTATGGCTACACCTTC.

The chain couples TRBV7-2 to TRBJ2-3, with TRBD2 matching over 11 bases. J gave up 2 bases and V 5 bases, and 3 bases lay outside the gene matches. The CDR3 is 15 residues long. Germline V lookup: CDR1 SGHTA, CDR2 FQGNSA. The CDR3 region has the DNA TGTGCCAGCAGCCAACTAGCGGGGGTCACAGATACGCAGTATTTT. This encodes CASSQLAGVTDTQYF.

This chain uses TRBV6-4 with TRBJ1-6, with 9 positions matching TRBD1. The CDR3 has 14 residues. CDR1 is MRHNA, CDR2 SNTAGT, per germline. Trimming removed 2 bases from V and 10 bases from J; junction bases left unmatched: 3. The CDR3 sequence is CASSDDDRGSPLHF. CDR3 bases: TGTGCCAGCAGTGACGACGACAGGGGGTCACCCCTCCACTTT.

The CDR3 nucleotides read TGTGCCAGCAGCTTGGGGCGGGGGCTTGGTGGACACGAGCAGTACTTC. Protein sequence: CASSLGRGLGGHEQYF. V usage is TRBV5-4 and J usage is TRBJ2-7; D is possibly TRBD2 (7 bases). This CDR3 comprises 16 residues. Trimming removed 0 bases from V and 5 bases from J, with 18 bases in between. Germline loops: CDR1 SGHNT, CDR2 YYREEE (reference sequence).

This chain joins TRBV4-3 and TRBJ2-3, with TRBD1 as a possible D gene (5 bases). The CDR3 is 14 amino acids. V lost 1 base and J 3 bases, leaving 8 bases between the germline ends. Germline values: CDR1 LGHNA, CDR2 YSLEER. CDR3: CASSQAQGTDTQYF. In DNA, the CDR3 is TGCGCCAGCAGCCAAGCCCAGGGAACAGATACGCAGTATTTT.

This chain uses TRBV27 with TRBJ1-3; D remains ambiguous. Trimming removed 2 bases at V and 0 bases at J, with 8 bases between. The CDR3 has 15 amino acids. The germline V gene has CDR1 MNHEY and CDR2 SMNVEV (reference sequence). The CDR3 DNA sequence: TGTGCCAGCAGTTTAAGCGGGGTCTCTGGAAACACCATATATTTT. Translated: CASSLSGVSGNTIYF.

The chain combines TRBV7-3 with TRBJ2-3, with 13 bases identical to TRBD2. The V gene end was trimmed by 5 bases and the J gene end by 4 bases; junction bases not matched to a gene: 6. In germline, CDR1 is SGHTA, CDR2 FQGTGA. The CDR3 extends over 16 amino acids. The CDR3: CASSVGLAGVADTQYF. Here the CDR3 DNA reads TGTGCCAGCAGCGTTGGACTAGCGGGGGTAGCAGATACGCAGTATTTT.

The chain joins TRBV29-1 to TRBJ2-5, with D perhaps matching TRBD2 (6 bases). The germline V and J ends were trimmed by 6 bases and 2 bases, with 13 bases remaining between them. This CDR3 comprises 13 residues. Germline CDR1 and CDR2: SQVTM and ANQGSEA. This CDR3 is CSVTGTRQETQYF. For the CDR3, the DNA is TGCAGCGTAACCGGGACTCGTCAAGAGACCCAGTACTTC.

The rearrangement links TRBV5-5 to TRBJ1-2, with D possibly matching TRBD1 (5 bases). Germline CDR1 SGHKS, CDR2 YYEKEE (reference sequence). This CDR3 is 13 amino acids long. Deletions cut 4 bases from V and 8 bases from J, with 15 bases between. In DNA form, the CDR3 reads TGTGCCAGCAGCCCCCTGGGGCCTGGCGGCTACACCTTC. Translation: CASSPLGPGGYTF.

V usage is TRBV7-2 and J usage is TRBJ2-3; D unresolved. The V gene's germline CDR1 is SGHTA and CDR2 FQGNSA. Trimming took 5 bases from V and 2 from J, leaving 17 bases between them. This CDR3 comprises 16 residues. CDR3 in DNA: TGTGCCAGCAGCCTAGGATGGTGGCCAGTCACAGATACGCAGTATTTT. This encodes CASSLGWWPVTDTQYF.

This chain joins TRBV15 and TRBJ1-2, with 9 positions matching TRBD1. The CDR3 loop spans 15 amino acids. Unmatched junction bases numbered 6, after V lost 0 bases and J lost 7 bases. Germline values: CDR1 LNHNV, CDR2 YYDKDF (reference sequence). CDR3 sequence reads: CATSREYRGPGGYTF. CDR3 coding DNA: TGTGCCACCAGCAGAGAGTACAGGGGGCCGGGTGGCTACACCTTC.

This clone was seen just once. The chain uses TRBV5-1 and TRBJ1-1; no clear D. The CDR3 covers 16 residues. V was clipped by 0 bases and J by 4 bases, with 16 bases between them. CDR1 SGHRS and CDR2 YFSETQ come from the germline V gene. CDR3: CASSLAESGYGTEAFF. The CDR3 coding sequence is TGCGCCAGCAGCTTGGCCGAGTCAGGATATGGCACTGAAGCTTTCTTT. The whole variable domain, filled in from reference TRBV5-1 and TRBJ1-1, reads KAGVTQTPRYLIKTRGQQVTLSCSPISGHRSVSWYQQTPGQGLQFLFEYFSETQRNKGNFPGRFSGRQFSNSRSEMNVSTLELGDSALYLCASSLAESGYGTEAFFGQGTRLTVV.

This sequence joins TRBV9 and TRBJ2-1; 9 positions match TRBD2. The junction had 10 bases not matched to a gene; V was cut back by 3 bases and J by 9 bases. Looked up from germline, CDR1 is SGDLS and CDR2 is YYNGEE. This CDR3 has 15 residues. The CDR3 sequence is CASSALGRGGTEQFF. CDR3 nucleotide sequence: TGTGCCAGCAGCGCACTAGGGCGGGGGGGTACTGAGCAGTTCTTC.

This CDR3 reads CASSRITGELFF. The CDR3 region has the DNA TGTGCCAGCAGCCGTATAACCGGGGAGCTGTTTTTT. V usage is TRBV7-2 and J usage is TRBJ2-2; unclear D gene. The CDR3 is made up of 12 amino acids. The ends were cut back, 5 bases at V and 5 bases at J, with 6 bases in the middle. Germline-derived CDR1 and CDR2 are SGHTA and FQGNSA.

The chain couples TRBV28 to TRBJ1-2, with D perhaps matching TRBD1 (5 bases). Germline V CDR1 and CDR2: MDHEN, SYDVKM. V shed 3 bases and J shed 8 bases, with 22 bases lying between them. The CDR3 spans 16 residues. The CDR3 is CASSLVAVITGAGYTF. The CDR3 DNA is TGTGCCAGCAGTTTGGTCGCCGTCATCACAGGAGCCGGCTACACCTTC.

The rearrangement joins TRBV19 to TRBJ1-1; no clear D gene. CDR3 size: 13 residues. V shed 7 bases and J shed 1 base, with 10 bases lying between them. Per germline, CDR1 LNHDA and CDR2 SQIVND (reference sequence). In DNA form, the CDR3 reads TGTGCCAGTAACAATTTGAAGAACACTGAAGCTTTCTTT. Translating it yields CASNNLKNTEAFF.

V gene TRBV9 combines with J gene TRBJ2-2; D not certain. Germline V CDR1 and CDR2: SGDLS, YYNGEE. V was cut by 0 bases and J by 0 bases, with 3 bases left in between. There are 14 residues in the CDR3. CDR3 coding DNA: TGTGCCAGCAGCGTAGGAGCGAACACCGGGGAGCTGTTTTTT. Protein: CASSVGANTGELFF.

The chain recombines TRBV28 with TRBJ2-3, with D possibly matching TRBD1 (5 bases). CDR1 and CDR2 (germline): MDHEN, SYDVKM. Trimming pared 6 bases from V and 2 bases from J, leaving 12 bases between. CDR3 length equals 14 residues. In DNA, the CDR3 is TGTGCCAGCAGCCTGCCAGGGTACACAGATACGCAGTATTTT. Its translation: CASSLPGYTDTQYF.